The 27 T cell receptor beta chains reported below all come from one sample, sequenced in a study of T cell changes during pregnancy in multiple sclerosis (dated by TCRdb to the late 2010s). The library came from the immunoSEQ multiplex PCR assay. TCRdb stores this immuneACCESS table with in-frame sequences only. Part of the clones is absent; in the studies checked, under half of the shortfall reflects unresolved V genes, and no reason is known for the rest. The table for this sample lists under 85,000 clones; roughly 90% of them were counted only once. 8% to 9.5% of the sample is taken by the ten largest. The specimen comprised peripheral blood, sampled after pregnancy. The receptors were sampled from a female donor in good health, enrolled as a control in a pregnancy study.

The J gene is TRBJ1-2, the V gene TRBV7-9; D is unclear. V was trimmed by 0 bases and J by 8 bases, leaving 10 bases between them. The CDR3 extends over 13 amino acids. CDR1 SEHNR and CDR2 FQNEAQ come from the germline V gene (reference sequence). The CDR3 reads CASSLAAGFGYTF. CDR3 bases: TGTGCCAGCAGCTTAGCGGCGGGGTTCGGCTACACCTTC.

This rearrangement joins TRBV4-3 to TRBJ1-5, with 8 bases that match TRBD1. This CDR3 has 16 residues. V lost 0 bases to trimming and J lost 2 bases; unmatched junction nucleotides: 3. Per germline, CDR1 LGHNA and CDR2 YSLEER. CDR3 protein: CASSQEEDRGNQPQHF. The CDR3 DNA reads TGCGCCAGCAGCCAAGAGGAGGACAGGGGCAATCAGCCCCAGCATTTT.

This chain joins TRBV5-6 and TRBJ1-1; 8 bases match TRBD1. The germline V gene has CDR1 SGHDT and CDR2 YYEEEE. The CDR3 has 15 residues. Trimming cost V 2 bases and J 5 bases; bases outside gene matches: 8. The CDR3 DNA sequence: TGTGCCAGCAGCTTCCTAGGACAGGGTCATACTGAAGCTTTCTTT. Translation: CASSFLGQGHTEAFF. Full variable domain (rest looked up from reference TRBV5-6 and TRBJ1-1): DAGVTQSPTHLIKTRGQQVTLRCSPKSGHDTVSWYQQALGQGPQFIFQYYEEEERQRGNFPDRFSGHQFPNYSSELNVNALLLGDSALYLCASSFLGQGHTEAFFGQGTRLTVV.

The gene calls are TRBV5-1 and TRBJ1-1; D is ambiguous. The V end lost 0 bases, the J end lost 1 base, and 4 bases lay between the germline ends. Per germline, CDR1 SGHRS and CDR2 YFSETQ. The CDR3 contains 13 residues. The CDR3 loop reads CASSLAGNTEAFF. CDR3 sequence (DNA): TGCGCCAGCAGCTTGGCAGGGAACACTGAAGCTTTCTTT.

The chain links TRBV7-6 to TRBJ1-4; D remains unclear. The CDR3 has 15 amino acids. Germline loops: CDR1 SGHVS, CDR2 FNYEAQ. The V and J ends lost 8 bases and 2 bases respectively, with 15 bases between them. CDR3 coding DNA: TGTGCCAGCGGGAGGGTGGGTACGACTAATGAAAAACTGTTTTTT. Translation: CASGRVGTTNEKLFF.

The rearrangement links TRBV5-4 to TRBJ2-5; 8 bases line up with TRBD2. CDR1 SGHNT and CDR2 YYREEE come from the germline V gene (reference sequence). V was clipped by 2 bases and J by 4 bases; unmatched bases: 10. The CDR3 extends over 16 amino acids. CDR3 sequence: CASSLKRERALETQYF. The CDR3 DNA reads TGTGCCAGCAGCTTAAAGCGGGAGAGGGCCCTAGAGACCCAGTACTTC.

The genes are TRBV7-8 and TRBJ2-3, with TRBD2 identical over 8 bases. The CDR3 spans 18 residues. V lost 6 bases and J lost 0; bases outside the gene matches: 14. Germline loops: CDR1 SGHVS, CDR2 FQNEAQ. The CDR3: CASRITTGRARSTDTQYF. The CDR3 DNA reads as TGTGCCAGCAGGATAACGACCGGGAGGGCCCGAAGCACAGATACGCAGTATTTT.

This clone came up once. This rearrangement joins TRBV7-2 to TRBJ1-2; D is perhaps TRBD1 (6 bases). The V gene's germline CDR1 is SGHTA and CDR2 FQGNSA. The CDR3 extends over 15 amino acids. The germline V and J ends were trimmed by 7 bases and 4 bases, with 19 bases remaining between them. This CDR3 reads CASTPSAGETYGYTF. The CDR3 region has the DNA TGTGCCAGCACCCCGTCGGCAGGGGAGACCTATGGCTACACCTTC.

This rearrangement joins TRBV6-5 to TRBJ1-1, with 8 bases fitting TRBD1. The length of the CDR3 is 14 residues. Germline trimming cut 4 bases from V and 5 bases from J; bases unmatched to any gene: 6. In germline, CDR1 is MNHEY, CDR2 SVGAGI. The CDR3 sequence is CASSFDRGRTEAFF. CDR3 sequence (DNA): TGTGCCAGCAGTTTCGACAGGGGTAGAACTGAAGCTTTCTTT.

This clone was seen once. CDR3 protein: CASSPSGVAAYEQYF. CDR3 coding DNA: TGTGCCAGCTCACCTAGCGGGGTTGCAGCCTACGAGCAGTACTTC. The chain recombines TRBV18 with TRBJ2-7; 8 bases agree with TRBD2. The CDR3 covers 15 residues. Trimming took 3 bases from V and 2 from J; bases not matched to a gene: 6. CDR1 is KGHSH, CDR2 LQKENI, per germline. Based on the CDR3 plus reference TRBV18 and TRBJ2-7, the full variable domain is NAGVMQNPRHLVRRRGQEARLRCSPMKGHSHVYWYRQLPEEGLKFMVYLQKENIIDESGMPKERFSAEFPKEGPSILRIQQVVRGDSAAYFCASSPSGVAAYEQYFGPGTRLTVT.

This clone came up once. In DNA form, the CDR3 reads TGTGCCAGCAGGCAGGGGACAACTAATGAAAAACTGTTTTTT. Translated: CASRQGTTNEKLFF. This chain uses TRBV7-9 with TRBJ1-4; D might be TRBD1 (6 bases). The CDR3 has 14 residues. Germline V gene sequence: CDR1 SEHNR, CDR2 FQNEAQ (reference sequence). V dropped 6 bases and J dropped 0 bases, with 8 bases sitting between them.

The rearrangement joins TRBV29-1 to TRBJ2-7, with 8 bases that match TRBD1. CDR1 and CDR2 from the germline V gene are SQVTM and ANQGSEA. With 2 bases clipped from V and 3 bases from J, the junction kept 12 bases outside the gene matches. The length of the CDR3 is 16 residues. For the CDR3, the DNA is TGCAGCGTTGAACCCCTTGGCCAGGGGGCGAACTACGAGCAGTACTTC. It yields the protein CSVEPLGQGANYEQYF.

This clone was seen a single time. J is TRBJ2-7 and V is TRBV29-1; 8 bases align to TRBD1. The CDR3 is 14 residues long. Germline V lookup: CDR1 SQVTM, CDR2 ANQGSEA. V dropped 3 bases and J dropped 2; count of bases not matched to a gene: 6. The CDR3 protein is CSVEGNRGTYEQYF. CDR3 sequence (DNA): TGCAGCGTTGAGGGGAACAGGGGGACCTACGAGCAGTACTTC.

The rearrangement joins TRBV7-2 to TRBJ1-2, with D unresolved. With 10 bases removed from V and 3 bases from J, the gap between germline ends came to 9 bases. In germline, CDR1 is SGHTA, CDR2 FQGNSA. This CDR3 is built from 11 residues. The CDR3 DNA reads TGTGCCACAATCCGGTACTATGGCTACACCTTC. As protein: CATIRYYGYTF. The full variable domain, its missing parts supplied by reference TRBV7-2 and TRBJ1-2, is GAGVSQSPSNKVTEKGKDVELRCDPISGHTALYWYRQSLGQGLEFLIYFQGNSAPDKSGLPSDRFSAERTGGSVSTLTIQRTQQEDSAVYLCATIRYYGYTFGSGTRLTVV.

This rearrangement joins TRBV6-6 to TRBJ1-2, with 12 positions matching TRBD1. The germline V gene encodes CDR1 MNHNY and CDR2 SVGAGI (reference sequence). The CDR3 loop spans 16 amino acids. V gave up 2 bases and J gave up 4 bases; unmatched junction bases: 5. The CDR3 spells CASSYTGQGATYGYTF. As DNA, the CDR3 is TGTGCCAGCAGTTACACGGGACAGGGGGCCACCTATGGCTACACCTTC.

The V gene is TRBV6-4, the J gene TRBJ1-5; the D is unclear. The germline gives CDR1 MRHNA, CDR2 SNTAGT. Trimming shortened V by 4 bases and J by 2 bases, and 15 bases separated the two germline ends. This CDR3 is built from 16 residues. The CDR3 here is CASSVRGREGNQPQHF. The CDR3 region has the DNA TGTGCCAGCAGTGTCAGAGGGAGGGAGGGCAATCAGCCCCAGCATTTT.

This chain links TRBV7-2 with TRBJ2-1; 12 bases are shared with TRBD2. The trim removed 0 bases at V and 3 bases at J, leaving 0 bases unmatched. The germline gives CDR1 SGHTA, CDR2 FQGNSA. The CDR3 is 16 amino acids. CDR3 loop: CASSLATSGGYNEQFF. CDR3 sequence (DNA): TGTGCCAGCAGCTTAGCGACTAGCGGGGGCTACAATGAGCAGTTCTTC.

The genes are TRBV4-1 and TRBJ1-5, with 10 positions matching TRBD1. The CDR3 has 17 amino acids. V shed 5 bases, J shed 2 bases, and the junction held 9 bases outside the gene matches. The germline gives CDR1 MGHRA, CDR2 YSYEKL. CDR3 DNA: TGCGCCAGCAGCGATTTACTGGGGACAGGGGGCAATCAGCCCCAGCATTTT. Translated: CASSDLLGTGGNQPQHF.

This clone was observed a handful of times. The CDR3 region is CASSRDLGVENQPQHF. The CDR3 DNA is TGTGCCAGCTCACGAGACCTCGGGGTGGAGAATCAGCCCCAGCATTTT. The rearrangement uses TRBV18 and TRBJ1-5; no definite D call. The CDR3 has 16 residues. Germline CDR1 and CDR2: KGHSH and LQKENI. The V end was cut by 4 bases, the J end by 4 bases, with 17 bases between.

The rearrangement links TRBV15 to TRBJ2-5, with D perhaps matching TRBD1 (5 bases). This CDR3 region has 13 residues. Trimming stripped 2 bases from V and 1 base from J, with 5 bases between. Germline lookup yields CDR1 LNHNV and CDR2 YYDKDF (reference sequence). The CDR3 is CATSRTGQETQYF. The CDR3 coding sequence is TGTGCCACCAGCAGAACAGGCCAAGAGACCCAGTACTTC.

The chain couples TRBV2 to TRBJ2-2, with D tentatively TRBD1 (5 bases). This CDR3 region has 14 residues. V dropped 4 bases and J dropped 3 bases, with 9 bases sitting between them. Germline CDR1 is SNHLY and CDR2 is FYNNEI. CDR3 residues: CASSGQGYTGELFF. The CDR3 region has the DNA TGTGCCAGCAGTGGCCAGGGATACACCGGGGAGCTGTTTTTT.

V is TRBV10-3 and J is TRBJ2-6; 10 nucleotides line up with TRBD1. V shed 2 bases and J 0 bases; nucleotides not matched to a gene: 10. The CDR3 covers 20 residues. Germline assignment: CDR1 ENHRY and CDR2 SYGVKD. The CDR3 DNA reads as TGTGCCATCAGTGAGCGGGGGACAGGGGAGTTGGGCTCTGGGGCCAACGTCCTGACTTTC. This codes for CAISERGTGELGSGANVLTF.

The chain combines TRBV30 with TRBJ2-6, with 7 bases that match TRBD1. With V trimmed by 4 bases and J by 0 bases, 9 bases remained unmatched. Germline V CDR1 and CDR2: GTSNPN, SVGIG (reference sequence). The CDR3 is made up of 17 amino acids. The CDR3 protein is CAWNRDRATSGANVLTF. CDR3 DNA: TGTGCCTGGAACCGGGACAGAGCGACCTCTGGGGCCAACGTCCTGACTTTC.

V is TRBV7-2 and J is TRBJ2-7, with D tentatively TRBD1 (5 bases). The CDR3 sequence is 14 residues long. CDR1 and CDR2 (germline): SGHTA, FQGNSA. The V and J ends lost 5 bases and 6 bases respectively, with 17 bases between them. The CDR3 DNA sequence: TGTGCCAGCAGCACCCAGGGCGTCTCCCTCGAGCAGTACTTC. This encodes CASSTQGVSLEQYF.

The chain is built from TRBV4-3 and TRBJ2-3, with D possibly TRBD2 on 5 matching bases. The germline V gene has CDR1 LGHNA and CDR2 YSLEER. The V end was cut by 2 bases, the J end by 7 bases, with 10 bases between. There are 13 residues in the CDR3. For the CDR3, the DNA is TGCGCCAGCAGCCAACTCGAGGGAAATACGCAGTATTTT. It yields the protein CASSQLEGNTQYF.

This sequence joins TRBV18 and TRBJ2-5; 7 positions agree with TRBD1. Germline V gives CDR1 KGHSH, CDR2 LQKENI. The CDR3 spans 14 residues. V shed 0 bases, J shed 10 bases, and the junction held 8 bases outside the gene matches. This CDR3 reads CASSPPNRGFIQYF. CDR3 bases: TGTGCCAGCTCACCACCGAACAGGGGCTTTATCCAGTACTTC.

The chain recombines TRBV7-8 with TRBJ1-2; D is possibly TRBD1 (6 bases). V dropped 1 base and J dropped 6 bases, with 6 bases sitting between them. Germline-derived CDR1 and CDR2 are SGHVS and FQNEAQ. The CDR3 has 12 residues. The CDR3 sequence: CASSLDRDGYTF. For the CDR3, the DNA is TGTGCCAGCAGCTTAGACAGGGATGGCTACACCTTC.